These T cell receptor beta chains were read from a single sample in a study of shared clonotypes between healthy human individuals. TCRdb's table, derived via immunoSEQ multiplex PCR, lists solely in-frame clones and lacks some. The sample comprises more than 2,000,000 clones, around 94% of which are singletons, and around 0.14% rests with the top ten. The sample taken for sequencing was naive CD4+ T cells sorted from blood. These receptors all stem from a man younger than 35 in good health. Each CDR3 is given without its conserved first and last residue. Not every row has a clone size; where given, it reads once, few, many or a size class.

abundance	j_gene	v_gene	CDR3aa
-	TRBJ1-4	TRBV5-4	ASSLPDGTEKLF
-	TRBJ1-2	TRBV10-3	AIPDVAGGYGYT
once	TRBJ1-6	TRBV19	ASSIGMTVGNSPLH
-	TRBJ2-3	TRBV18	ASSRLAGADTQY
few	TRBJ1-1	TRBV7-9	ASSFPFAEAF
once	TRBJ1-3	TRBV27	ASRDSDHSGNTIY
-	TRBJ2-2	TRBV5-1	ASSLGQGAGELF
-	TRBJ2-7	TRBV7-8	ASRAGDSYEQY
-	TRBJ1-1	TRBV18	ASSPPGTVEAF
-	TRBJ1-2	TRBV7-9	ASSRIWTGGEDGYT
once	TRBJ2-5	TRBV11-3	ASSPGHTPTQETQY
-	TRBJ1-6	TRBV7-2	ASSPATGVNSPLH
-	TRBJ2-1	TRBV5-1	ASSLAGTGQF
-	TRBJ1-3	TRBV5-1	ASSLEGASGNTIY
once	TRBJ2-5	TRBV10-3	AISESAGSGETQY
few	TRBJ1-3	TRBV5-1	ASSSDRAGHTIY
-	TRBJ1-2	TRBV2	ASSAGVYYGYT
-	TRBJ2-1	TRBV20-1	SARGKF
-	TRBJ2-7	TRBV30	AWRGDSDEQY
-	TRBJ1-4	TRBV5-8	ASSLERPSPNEKLF
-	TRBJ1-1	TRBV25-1	ASERRGGNTEAF
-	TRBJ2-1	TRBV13	ASSSLTNYNEQF
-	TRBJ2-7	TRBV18	ASSRGQINEQY
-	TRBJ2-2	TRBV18	ASSLFFRTNSFANTGELF
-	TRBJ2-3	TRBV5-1	ASSQPTGDTQY
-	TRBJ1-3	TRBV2	ASILPLSGNTIY
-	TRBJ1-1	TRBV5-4	ASSLYNTEAF
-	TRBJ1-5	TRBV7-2	ASSLGGYGGPQH
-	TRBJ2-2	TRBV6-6	ASTMGRRAGELF
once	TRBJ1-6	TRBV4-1	ASSQDQWTGSPLH
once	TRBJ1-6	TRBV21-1	ASSNSNSPLH
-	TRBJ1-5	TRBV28	ASSLVEAGIQH
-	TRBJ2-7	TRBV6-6	ASSRGGYEQY
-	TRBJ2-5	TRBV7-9	ASSLGLGRAQY
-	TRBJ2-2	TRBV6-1	ASSDAGRVAGELF
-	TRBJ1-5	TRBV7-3	ASSRNNGRDWGYSNQPQH
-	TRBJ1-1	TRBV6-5	ASTRTTEAF
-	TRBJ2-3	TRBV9	ASSANREADTQY
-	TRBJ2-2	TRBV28	ASRTGGTTGELF
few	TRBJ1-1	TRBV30	AWRGTVTEAF
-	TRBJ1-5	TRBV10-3	AISESSHQPQH
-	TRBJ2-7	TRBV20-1	SATPGVVQY
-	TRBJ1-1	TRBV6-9	ASSYTRHLWFVWAF
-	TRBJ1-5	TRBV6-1	ASRATRADQPQH
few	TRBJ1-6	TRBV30	AWSKEGGHNSPLH